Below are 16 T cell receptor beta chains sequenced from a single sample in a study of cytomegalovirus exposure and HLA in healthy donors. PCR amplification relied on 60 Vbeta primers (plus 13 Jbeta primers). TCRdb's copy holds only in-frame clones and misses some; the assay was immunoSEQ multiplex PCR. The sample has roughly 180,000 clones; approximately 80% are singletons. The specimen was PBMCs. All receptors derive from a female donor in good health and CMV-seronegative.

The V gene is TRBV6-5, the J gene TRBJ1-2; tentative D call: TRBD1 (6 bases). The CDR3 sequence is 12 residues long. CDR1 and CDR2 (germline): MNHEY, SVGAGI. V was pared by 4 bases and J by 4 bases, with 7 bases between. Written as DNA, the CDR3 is TGTGCCAGCAGTTCGGACAGCTATGGCTACACCTTC. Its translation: CASSSDSYGYTF.

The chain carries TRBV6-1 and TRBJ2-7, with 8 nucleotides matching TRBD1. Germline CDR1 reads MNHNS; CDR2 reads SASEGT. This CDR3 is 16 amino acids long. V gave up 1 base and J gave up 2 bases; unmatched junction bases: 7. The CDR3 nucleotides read TGTGCCAGCAGTGAAGTCGGGGGACAGGCGGCCTACGAGCAGTACTTC. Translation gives CASSEVGGQAAYEQYF.

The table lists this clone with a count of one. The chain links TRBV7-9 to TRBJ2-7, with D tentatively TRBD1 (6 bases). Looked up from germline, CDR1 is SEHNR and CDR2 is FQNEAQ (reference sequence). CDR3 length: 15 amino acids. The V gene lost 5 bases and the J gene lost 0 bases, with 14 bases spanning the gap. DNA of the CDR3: TGTGCCAGCAGCACTCTACAGGGTATCTCCTACGAGCAGTACTTC. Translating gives CASSTLQGISYEQYF.

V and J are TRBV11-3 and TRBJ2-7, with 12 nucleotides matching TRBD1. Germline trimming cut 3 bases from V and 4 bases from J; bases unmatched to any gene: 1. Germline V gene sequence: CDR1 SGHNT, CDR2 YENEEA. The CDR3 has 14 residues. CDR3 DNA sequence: TGTGCCAGCAGCTTGGGACAGGGGGCTTACGAGCAGTACTTC. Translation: CASSLGQGAYEQYF.

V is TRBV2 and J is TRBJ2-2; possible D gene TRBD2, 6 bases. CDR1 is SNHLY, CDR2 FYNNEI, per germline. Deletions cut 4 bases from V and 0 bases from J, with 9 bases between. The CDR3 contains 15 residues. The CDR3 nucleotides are TGTGCCAGCAGTGGGCCTAGCGCGAACACCGGGGAGCTGTTTTTT. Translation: CASSGPSANTGELFF.

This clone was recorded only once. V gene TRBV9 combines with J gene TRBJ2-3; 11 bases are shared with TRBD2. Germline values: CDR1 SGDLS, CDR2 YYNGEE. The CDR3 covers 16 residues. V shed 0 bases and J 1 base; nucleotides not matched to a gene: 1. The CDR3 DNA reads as TGTGCCAGCAGCGTAGCGACTAGCGGGGGCACAGATACGCAGTATTTT. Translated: CASSVATSGGTDTQYF.

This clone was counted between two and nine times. The CDR3 sequence is CASSPSPPTDTQYF. In nucleotides, the CDR3 is TGTGCCAGCAGCCCAAGCCCCCCTACAGATACGCAGTATTTT. V gene TRBV7-6 combines with J gene TRBJ2-3; no firm D call. V gave up 5 bases and J gave up 3 bases, with 12 bases separating them. In germline, CDR1 is SGHVS, CDR2 FNYEAQ. The CDR3 runs 14 residues.

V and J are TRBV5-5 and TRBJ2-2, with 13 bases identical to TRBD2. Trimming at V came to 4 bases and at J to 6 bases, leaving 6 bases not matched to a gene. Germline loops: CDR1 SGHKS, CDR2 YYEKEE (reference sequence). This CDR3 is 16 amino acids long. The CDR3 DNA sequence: TGTGCCAGCAGCGCCGGACTAGCGGGAGTTCCCGGGGAGCTGTTTTTT. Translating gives CASSAGLAGVPGELFF.

CDR3 protein: CASSPFDWSSYNSPLHF. The CDR3, as DNA: TGTGCCAGCAGTCCTTTTGATTGGAGCTCCTATAATTCACCCCTCCACTTT. V usage is TRBV2 and J usage is TRBJ1-6; D ambiguous. CDR1 and CDR2 from the germline V gene are SNHLY and FYNNEI. Trimming took off 5 bases at V and 0 bases at J, with 14 bases between the two ends. This CDR3 region has 17 residues.

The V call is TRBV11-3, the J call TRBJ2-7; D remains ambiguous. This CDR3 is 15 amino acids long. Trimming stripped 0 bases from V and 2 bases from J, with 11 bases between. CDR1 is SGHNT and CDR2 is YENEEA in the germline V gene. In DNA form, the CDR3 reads TGTGCCAGCAGCTTAGATGGTTCGAGGCCCTACGAGCAGTACTTC. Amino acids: CASSLDGSRPYEQYF.

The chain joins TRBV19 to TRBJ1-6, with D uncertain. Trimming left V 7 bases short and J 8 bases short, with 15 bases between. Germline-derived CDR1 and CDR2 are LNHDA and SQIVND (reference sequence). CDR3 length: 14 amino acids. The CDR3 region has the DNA TGTGCCAGTACTGCAGCGGACCGTGATTCACCCCTCCACTTT. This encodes CASTAADRDSPLHF.

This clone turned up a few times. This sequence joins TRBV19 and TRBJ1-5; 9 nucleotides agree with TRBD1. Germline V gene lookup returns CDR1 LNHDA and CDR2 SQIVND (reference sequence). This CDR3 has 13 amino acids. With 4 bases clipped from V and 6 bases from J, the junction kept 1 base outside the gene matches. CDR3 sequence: CASSRGQGQPQHF. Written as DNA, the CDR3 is TGTGCCAGTAGTAGGGGACAGGGTCAGCCCCAGCATTTT.

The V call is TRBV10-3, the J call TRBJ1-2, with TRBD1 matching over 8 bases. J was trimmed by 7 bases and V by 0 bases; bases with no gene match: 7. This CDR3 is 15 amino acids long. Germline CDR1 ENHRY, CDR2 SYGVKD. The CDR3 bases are TGTGCCATCAGTGAGTCCGAGACAGGGGTTCTTGGCTACACCTTC. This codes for CAISESETGVLGYTF.

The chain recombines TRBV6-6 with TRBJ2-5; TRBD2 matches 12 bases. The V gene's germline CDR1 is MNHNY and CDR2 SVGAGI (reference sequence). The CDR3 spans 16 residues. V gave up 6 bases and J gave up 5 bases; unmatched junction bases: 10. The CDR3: CASSSWTSGDHETQYF. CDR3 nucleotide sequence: TGTGCCAGCAGCTCCTGGACTAGCGGGGATCACGAGACCCAGTACTTC.

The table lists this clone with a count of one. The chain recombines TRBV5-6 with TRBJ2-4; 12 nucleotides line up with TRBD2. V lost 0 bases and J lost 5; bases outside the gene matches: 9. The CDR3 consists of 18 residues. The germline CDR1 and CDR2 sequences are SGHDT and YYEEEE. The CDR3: CASSLDLRLAGGENIQYF. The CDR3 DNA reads TGTGCCAGCAGCTTGGACCTTCGGCTAGCGGGAGGGGAAAACATTCAGTACTTC.

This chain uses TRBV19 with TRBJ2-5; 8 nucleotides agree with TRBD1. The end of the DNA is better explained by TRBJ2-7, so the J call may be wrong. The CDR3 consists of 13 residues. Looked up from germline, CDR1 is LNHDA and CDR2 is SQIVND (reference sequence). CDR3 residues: CASRDRTSYEQYF. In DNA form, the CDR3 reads TGTGCCAGTCGGGACAGGACATCCTACGAGCAGTACTTC.